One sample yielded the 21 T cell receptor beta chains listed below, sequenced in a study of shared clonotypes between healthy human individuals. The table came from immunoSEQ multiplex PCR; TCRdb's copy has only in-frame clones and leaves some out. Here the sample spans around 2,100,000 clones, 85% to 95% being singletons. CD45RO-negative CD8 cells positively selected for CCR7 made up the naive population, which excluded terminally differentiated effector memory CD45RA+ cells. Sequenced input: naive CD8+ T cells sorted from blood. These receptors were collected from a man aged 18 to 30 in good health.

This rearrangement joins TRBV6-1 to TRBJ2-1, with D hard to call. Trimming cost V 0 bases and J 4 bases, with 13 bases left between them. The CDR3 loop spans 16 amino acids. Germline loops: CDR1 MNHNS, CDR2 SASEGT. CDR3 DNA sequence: TGTGCCAGCAGTGAAGCCAGGCTCTCCCTTTACAATGAGCAGTTCTTC. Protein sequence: CASSEARLSLYNEQFF.

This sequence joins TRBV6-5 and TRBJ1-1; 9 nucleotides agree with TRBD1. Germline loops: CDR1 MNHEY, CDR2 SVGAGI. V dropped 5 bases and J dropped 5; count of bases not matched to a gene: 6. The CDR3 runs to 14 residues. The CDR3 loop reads CASSAGTGPTEAFF. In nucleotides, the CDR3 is TGTGCCAGCAGTGCCGGGACAGGGCCGACTGAAGCTTTCTTT.

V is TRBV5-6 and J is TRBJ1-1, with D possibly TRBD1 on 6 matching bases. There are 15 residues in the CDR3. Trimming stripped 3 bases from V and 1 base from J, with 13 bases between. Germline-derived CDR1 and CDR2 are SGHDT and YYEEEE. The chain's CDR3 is CASSWWGAGNTEAFF. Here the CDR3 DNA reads TGTGCCAGCAGCTGGTGGGGGGCCGGGAACACTGAAGCTTTCTTT.

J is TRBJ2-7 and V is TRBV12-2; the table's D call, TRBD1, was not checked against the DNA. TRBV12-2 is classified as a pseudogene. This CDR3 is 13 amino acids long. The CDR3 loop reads CASRPTGYHEQYF. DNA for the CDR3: TGTGCAAGTCGCCCTACAGGGTACCACGAGCAGTACTTC.

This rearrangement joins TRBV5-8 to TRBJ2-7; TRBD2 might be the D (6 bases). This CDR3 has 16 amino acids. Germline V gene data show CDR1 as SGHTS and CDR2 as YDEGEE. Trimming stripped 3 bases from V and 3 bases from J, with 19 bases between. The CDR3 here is CASSSPGGVSRYEQYF. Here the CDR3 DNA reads TGTGCCAGCAGCTCCCCGGGCGGGGTATCGCGCTACGAGCAGTACTTC. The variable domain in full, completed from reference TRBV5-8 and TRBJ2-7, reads EAGVTQSPTHLIKTRGQQATLRCSPISGHTSVYWYQQALGLGLQFLLWYDEGEERNRGNFPPRFSGRQFPNYSSELNVNALELEDSALYLCASSSPGGVSRYEQYFGPGTRLTVT.

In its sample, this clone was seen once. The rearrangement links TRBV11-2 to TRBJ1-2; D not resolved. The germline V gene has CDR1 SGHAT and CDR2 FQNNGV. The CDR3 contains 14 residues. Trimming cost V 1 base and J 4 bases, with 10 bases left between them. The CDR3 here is CASSLGQTSYGYTF. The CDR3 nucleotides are TGTGCCAGCAGCTTAGGGCAGACTTCCTATGGCTACACCTTC.

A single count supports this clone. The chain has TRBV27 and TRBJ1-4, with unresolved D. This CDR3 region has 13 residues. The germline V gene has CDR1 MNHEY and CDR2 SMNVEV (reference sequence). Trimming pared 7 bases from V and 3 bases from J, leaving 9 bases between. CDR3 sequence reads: CASMGLSNEKLFF. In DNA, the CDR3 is TGTGCCAGCATGGGCCTTTCTAATGAAAAACTGTTTTTT.

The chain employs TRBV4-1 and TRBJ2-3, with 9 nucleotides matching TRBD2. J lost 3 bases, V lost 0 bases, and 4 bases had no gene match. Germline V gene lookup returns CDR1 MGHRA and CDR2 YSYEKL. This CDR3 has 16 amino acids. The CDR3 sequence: CASSQDRGGATDTQYF. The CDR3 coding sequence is TGCGCCAGCAGCCAAGATCGCGGGGGGGCAACAGATACGCAGTATTTT.

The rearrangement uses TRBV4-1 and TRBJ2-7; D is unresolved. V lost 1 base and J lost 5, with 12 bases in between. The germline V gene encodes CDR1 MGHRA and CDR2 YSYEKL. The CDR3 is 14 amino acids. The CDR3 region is CASSQVSPVDEQYF. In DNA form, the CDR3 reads TGCGCCAGCAGCCAAGTTTCACCAGTGGACGAGCAGTACTTC.

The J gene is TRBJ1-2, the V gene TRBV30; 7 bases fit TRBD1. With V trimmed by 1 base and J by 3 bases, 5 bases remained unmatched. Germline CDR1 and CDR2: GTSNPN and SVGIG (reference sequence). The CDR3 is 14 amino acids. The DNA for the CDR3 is TGTGCCTGGAGTGGGAGAGGGGGCTACTATGGCTACACCTTC. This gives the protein CAWSGRGGYYGYTF.

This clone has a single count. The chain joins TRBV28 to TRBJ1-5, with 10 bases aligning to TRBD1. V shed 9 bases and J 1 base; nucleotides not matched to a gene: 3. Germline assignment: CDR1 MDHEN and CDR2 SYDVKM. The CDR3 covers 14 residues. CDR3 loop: CASGDRGSNQPQHF. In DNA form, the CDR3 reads TGTGCCAGTGGGGACAGGGGAAGCAATCAGCCCCAGCATTTT. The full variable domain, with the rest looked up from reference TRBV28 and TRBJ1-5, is DVKVTQSSRYLVKRTGEKVFLECVQDMDHENMFWYRQDPGLGLRLIYFSYDVKMKEKGDIPEGYSVSREKKERFSLILESASTNQTSMYLCASGDRGSNQPQHFGDGTRLSIL.

CDR3 protein: CASSQRQSTYEQYF. The CDR3 nucleotides read TGTGCCAGCAGCCAGCGACAGTCCACCTACGAGCAGTACTTC. The chain links TRBV4-2 to TRBJ2-7, with TRBD1 as a possible D gene (5 bases). The germline gives CDR1 LGHNA, CDR2 YNFKEQ. This CDR3 region has 14 residues. The germline V and J ends were trimmed by 3 bases and 2 bases, with 11 bases remaining between them.

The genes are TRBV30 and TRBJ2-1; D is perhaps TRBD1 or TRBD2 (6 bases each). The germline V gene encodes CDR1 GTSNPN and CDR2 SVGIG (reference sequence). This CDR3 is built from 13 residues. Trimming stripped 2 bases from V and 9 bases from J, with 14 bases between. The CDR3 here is CAWSFGGLGEQFF. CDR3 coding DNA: TGTGCCTGGAGTTTCGGGGGCCTTGGTGAGCAGTTCTTC.

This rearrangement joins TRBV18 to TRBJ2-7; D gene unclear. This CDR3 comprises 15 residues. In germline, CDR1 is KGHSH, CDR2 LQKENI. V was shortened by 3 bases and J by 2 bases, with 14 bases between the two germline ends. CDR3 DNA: TGTGCCAGCTCACCCCCGCCTGTTATAGCCTACGAGCAGTACTTC. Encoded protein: CASSPPPVIAYEQYF.

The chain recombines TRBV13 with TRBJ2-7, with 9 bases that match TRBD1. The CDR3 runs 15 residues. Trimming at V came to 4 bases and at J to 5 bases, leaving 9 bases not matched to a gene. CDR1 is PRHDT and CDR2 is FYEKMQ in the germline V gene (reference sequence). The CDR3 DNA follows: TGTGCCAGCAGCTCGACCGGGACAGGGTCCCACGAGCAGTACTTC. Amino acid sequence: CASSSTGTGSHEQYF.

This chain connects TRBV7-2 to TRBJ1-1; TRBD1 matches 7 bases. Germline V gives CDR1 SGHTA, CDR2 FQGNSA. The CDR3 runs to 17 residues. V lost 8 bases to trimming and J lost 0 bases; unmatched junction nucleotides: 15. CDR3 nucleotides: TGTGCCAGCTTTCTCCGGGACAGCCAGATATTGAACACTGAAGCTTTCTTT. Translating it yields CASFLRDSQILNTEAFF.

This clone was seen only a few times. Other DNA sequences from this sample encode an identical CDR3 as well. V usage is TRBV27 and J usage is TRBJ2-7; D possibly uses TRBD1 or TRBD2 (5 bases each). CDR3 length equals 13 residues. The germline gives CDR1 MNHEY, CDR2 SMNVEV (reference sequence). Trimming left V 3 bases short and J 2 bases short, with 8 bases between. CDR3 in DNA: TGTGCCAGCAGTTTCGGGACCACCTACGAGCAGTACTTC. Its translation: CASSFGTTYEQYF.

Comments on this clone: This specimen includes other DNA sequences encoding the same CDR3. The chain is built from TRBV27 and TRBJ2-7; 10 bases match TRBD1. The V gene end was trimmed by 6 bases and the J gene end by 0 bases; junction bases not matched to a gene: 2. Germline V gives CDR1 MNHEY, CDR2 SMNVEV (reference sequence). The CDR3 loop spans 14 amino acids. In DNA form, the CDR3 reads TGTGCCAGCAGGTGGACAGGGGGCTCCTACGAGCAGTACTTC. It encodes CASRWTGGSYEQYF.

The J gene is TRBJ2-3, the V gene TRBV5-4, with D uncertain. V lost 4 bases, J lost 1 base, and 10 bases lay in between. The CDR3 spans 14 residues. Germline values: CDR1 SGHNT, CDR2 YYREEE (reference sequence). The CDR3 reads CASSGFGGTDTQYF. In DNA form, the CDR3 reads TGTGCCAGCAGCGGGTTTGGGGGCACAGATACGCAGTATTTT.

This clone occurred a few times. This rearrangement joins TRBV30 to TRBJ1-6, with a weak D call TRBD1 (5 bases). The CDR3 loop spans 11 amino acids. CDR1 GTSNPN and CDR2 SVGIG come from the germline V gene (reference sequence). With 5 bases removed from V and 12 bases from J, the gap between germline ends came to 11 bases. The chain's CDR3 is CAWGDGQPLHF. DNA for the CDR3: TGTGCCTGGGGGGACGGACAACCCCTCCACTTT.

The CDR3 DNA is TGTGCCAGCAGTGATAGTGTGTACCAAGAGACCCAGTACTTC. It specifies CASSDSVYQETQYF. V is TRBV2 and J is TRBJ2-5; no clear D. Trimming took off 3 bases at V and 0 bases at J, with 8 bases between the two ends. The CDR3 runs 14 residues. CDR1 SNHLY and CDR2 FYNNEI come from the germline V gene.